One sample yielded the 17 T cell receptor beta chains listed below, sequenced in a study of shared clonotypes between healthy human individuals. Profiling relied on immunoSEQ multiplex PCR, and the TCRdb table lists in-frame clones only, not all of them. The sample yields 2 million to 3 million clones, 90% to 95% seen once. The sample consisted of naive CD4+ T cells sorted from blood. The subset is: CD45RA+ positively selected. These TCRs come from a man aged 18-30 years in good health.

The chain links TRBV10-3 to TRBJ1-1; perhaps TRBD1 as D (5 bases). Trimming left V 8 bases short and J 5 bases short, with 12 bases between. The CDR3 contains 12 residues. Germline V gene sequence: CDR1 ENHRY, CDR2 SYGVKD. CDR3 residues: CAIWDVGTEAFF. In nucleotides, the CDR3 is TGTGCCATCTGGGACGTCGGGACTGAAGCTTTCTTT.

The chain recombines TRBV5-4 with TRBJ2-2; 8 bases agree with TRBD1. Trimming at V came to 6 bases and at J to 3 bases, leaving 7 bases not matched to a gene. This CDR3 is 15 amino acids long. Germline-derived CDR1 and CDR2 are SGHNT and YYREEE (reference sequence). The CDR3 coding sequence is TGTGCCAGCAACACGCAGACAGGGGACACCGGGGAGCTGTTTTTT. Translation: CASNTQTGDTGELFF.

This clone occurred a few times. This same CDR3 is encoded by further DNA sequences in the sample. The rearrangement links TRBV28 to TRBJ1-5; D is unresolved. CDR3 size: 14 residues. Germline CDR1 reads MDHEN; CDR2 reads SYDVKM. V gave up 2 bases and J gave up 4 bases, with 9 bases separating them. CDR3 protein: CASSLRGPNQPQHF. The CDR3 DNA sequence: TGTGCCAGCAGTTTAAGAGGGCCTAATCAGCCCCAGCATTTT.

V and J are TRBV5-6 and TRBJ2-7, with TRBD1 matching 8 bases. The CDR3 sequence is 15 residues long. The germline V gene encodes CDR1 SGHDT and CDR2 YYEEEE. V dropped 6 bases and J dropped 3; count of bases not matched to a gene: 11. CDR3 region: CASTPGTGGGYEQYF. In nucleotides, the CDR3 is TGTGCCAGCACCCCCGGGACAGGCGGCGGCTACGAGCAGTACTTC.

In its sample, this clone was seen once. The genes are TRBV2 and TRBJ2-3; 8 bases align to TRBD2. The junction had 9 bases not matched to a gene; V was cut back by 6 bases and J by 4 bases. The CDR3 is 15 residues long. Germline V gene data show CDR1 as SNHLY and CDR2 as FYNNEI. CDR3 sequence: CASSQLAAGSDTQYF. DNA for the CDR3: TGTGCCAGCAGCCAACTAGCGGCGGGGTCAGATACGCAGTATTTT.

The chain joins TRBV10-2 to TRBJ1-5; TRBD1 might be the D (5 bases). From germline, CDR1 is WSHSY and CDR2 SAAADI. Trimming removed 4 bases from V and 6 bases from J, with 7 bases in between. CDR3 length: 12 residues. The CDR3 coding sequence is TGCGCCAGCAGTGTCGGGGGTCAGCCCCAGCATTTT. Translation: CASSVGGQPQHF.

This chain connects TRBV10-2 to TRBJ2-2, with D possibly TRBD2 on 6 matching bases. The germline CDR1 and CDR2 sequences are WSHSY and SAAADI. The V and J ends lost 10 bases and 5 bases respectively, with 17 bases between them. The CDR3 runs to 14 residues. The CDR3 region has the DNA TGCGCCACGGAGGGTGGAGGGCGGACCGGGGAGCTGTTTTTT. Residues: CATEGGGRTGELFF.

This clone occurred once. Other DNA sequences in the same sample also yield this CDR3. The chain links TRBV9 to TRBJ2-7, with D perhaps matching TRBD2 (5 bases). Germline V CDR1 and CDR2: SGDLS, YYNGEE. V was trimmed by 2 bases and J by 0 bases, leaving 12 bases between them. The CDR3 sequence is 15 residues long. The CDR3, as DNA: TGTGCCAGCAGCGTGGGCGATGGGAGCTCCTACGAGCAGTACTTC. Its translation is CASSVGDGSSYEQYF. The full variable domain, its missing parts supplied by reference TRBV9 and TRBJ2-7, is DSGVTQTPKHLITATGQRVTLRCSPRSGDLSVYWYQQSLDQGLQFLIQYYNGEERAKGNILERFSAQQFPDLHSELNLSSLELGDSALYFCASSVGDGSSYEQYFGPGTRLTVT.

This clone was detected only once. V is TRBV23-1 and J is TRBJ2-2; TRBD1 agrees at 11 bases. TRBV23-1 is marked as an open reading frame, function uncertain. The CDR3 consists of 19 residues. Unmatched junction bases numbered 18, after V lost 11 bases and J lost 1 base. The CDR3 protein is CASHWGQGVQGENTGELFF. In DNA form, the CDR3 reads TGCGCCTCCCATTGGGGACAGGGGGTCCAGGGGGAGAACACCGGGGAGCTGTTTTTT.

This clone was detected once. The chain employs TRBV7-8 and TRBJ2-5, with TRBD2 identical over 8 bases. The ends lost 2 bases at V and 5 bases at J; junction bases unmatched: 10. Germline CDR1 is SGHVS and CDR2 is FQNEAQ. CDR3 length equals 16 residues. CDR3 bases: TGTGCCAGCAGCTTAACCGTAGCGGGATCGGGGGAGACCCAGTACTTC. Protein sequence: CASSLTVAGSGETQYF.

A few counts support this clone. V and J are TRBV10-3 and TRBJ1-1, with D uncertain. The V and J ends lost 0 bases and 7 bases respectively, with 18 bases between them. Germline V gene lookup returns CDR1 ENHRY and CDR2 SYGVKD. The CDR3 is made up of 16 amino acids. The CDR3 sequence is CAISESGPGRLLEAFF. CDR3 DNA sequence: TGTGCCATCAGTGAGTCCGGACCAGGAAGGCTGCTTGAAGCTTTCTTT.

On this clone itself: This sample also contains other DNA sequences that code for the same CDR3. V is TRBV7-9 and J is TRBJ1-1, with D possibly being TRBD1 (5 bases). The CDR3 extends over 14 amino acids. From germline, CDR1 is SEHNR and CDR2 FQNEAQ (reference sequence). The V gene lost 1 base and the J gene lost 2 bases, with 8 bases spanning the gap. The CDR3 nucleotides are TGTGCCAGCAGCTTAGAGACAGCTAACACTGAAGCTTTCTTT. This translates into CASSLETANTEAFF.

The CDR3 reads CASSGQFTEAFF. As DNA, the CDR3 is TGTGCCAGCAGCGGACAGTTCACTGAAGCTTTCTTT. The V call is TRBV6-1, the J call TRBJ1-1; tentative D call: TRBD1 (6 bases). Trimming cost V 6 bases and J 4 bases, with 9 bases left between them. CDR1 and CDR2 from the germline V gene are MNHNS and SASEGT. This CDR3 has 12 amino acids.

J is TRBJ2-3 and V is TRBV5-1; D is perhaps TRBD2 (6 bases). Trimming removed 1 base from V and 4 bases from J, with 13 bases in between. This CDR3 comprises 15 residues. Per the germline V gene, CDR1 is SGHRS and CDR2 is YFSETQ. The chain's CDR3 is CASSLFGGLADTQYF. The CDR3, as DNA: TGCGCCAGCAGCTTGTTTGGGGGACTGGCAGATACGCAGTATTTT.

Regarding this clone: Distinct nucleotide sequences in the sample also encode this CDR3. This chain uses TRBV6-5 with TRBJ1-3, with D hard to call. Deletions cut 6 bases from V and 0 bases from J, with 9 bases between. Germline V gene data show CDR1 as MNHEY and CDR2 as SVGAGI. The CDR3 runs 14 residues. CDR3 in amino acids: CASSRLSSGNTIYF. In nucleotides, the CDR3 is TGTGCCAGCAGCCGGTTGAGCTCTGGAAACACCATATATTTT.

This clone was seen a single time. This sequence joins TRBV2 and TRBJ1-3, with 7 bases lining up with TRBD1. With V trimmed by 3 bases and J by 2 bases, 1 base remained unmatched. The CDR3 extends over 14 amino acids. CDR1 and CDR2 from the germline V gene are SNHLY and FYNNEI. CDR3 in DNA: TGTGCCAGCAGTGATGACAGGGCTGGAAACACCATATATTTT. Its protein product is CASSDDRAGNTIYF.

The table lists this clone with a count of one. This chain uses TRBV6-1 with TRBJ1-1; D is perhaps TRBD1 (5 bases). CDR1 MNHNS and CDR2 SASEGT come from the germline V gene. Trimming left V 6 bases short and J 6 bases short, with 20 bases between. The CDR3 extends over 15 amino acids. For the CDR3, the DNA is TGTGCCAGCAGCCCGTCCGGTTACAGGTACGCTGAAGCTTTCTTT. Amino acids: CASSPSGYRYAEAFF.